A single sample is the source of the 11 T cell receptor beta chains below, sequenced in a study of shared clonotypes between healthy human individuals. TCRdb's table, derived via immunoSEQ multiplex PCR, lists solely in-frame clones and lacks some. The table includes some 2.4 million clones, roughly 93% detected once. The sequenced sample was naive CD4+ T cells from PBMCs. Documented subset: CD45RA+ positively selected. The receptors originated from a man aged 18 to 30 in good health. Some clones in this sample may be carry-over from other donors' samples.

CDR3 region: CASSVSGTDTGELFF. The CDR3, as DNA: TGTGCCAGCAGTGTTAGCGGGACTGACACCGGGGAGCTGTTTTTT. J is TRBJ2-2 and V is TRBV6-1, with 8 bases lining up with TRBD2. This CDR3 has 15 amino acids. V lost 4 bases and J lost 3; bases outside the gene matches: 4. The germline gives CDR1 MNHNS, CDR2 SASEGT.

In its sample, this clone was seen a few times. The chain has TRBV7-3 and TRBJ1-5; TRBD1 might be the D (5 bases). The CDR3 covers 16 residues. The V gene lost 5 bases and the J gene lost 4 bases, with 18 bases spanning the gap. Germline loops: CDR1 SGHTA, CDR2 FQGTGA. CDR3 sequence: CASSLMAGRGNQPQHF. In DNA, the CDR3 is TGTGCCAGCAGCCTGATGGCAGGGAGGGGAAATCAGCCCCAGCATTTT. Full variable domain (missing parts from reference TRBV7-3 and TRBJ1-5): GAGVSQTPSNKVTEKGKYVELRCDPISGHTALYWYRQSLGQGPEFLIYFQGTGAADDSGLPNDRFFAVRPEGSVSTLKIQRTERGDSAVYLCASSLMAGRGNQPQHFGDGTRLSIL.

With respect to this clone: Other nucleotide sequences from this sample produce the same CDR3. The chain joins TRBV7-2 to TRBJ2-1; D not resolved. Deletions cut 0 bases from V and 4 bases from J, with 10 bases between. Per germline, CDR1 SGHTA and CDR2 FQGNSA. This CDR3 is built from 15 residues. DNA of the CDR3: TGTGCCAGCAGCTTAGCTGGGGTGGGGTACAATGAGCAGTTCTTC. Protein sequence: CASSLAGVGYNEQFF.

This clone was observed once. The chain recombines TRBV15 with TRBJ1-2; D ambiguous. Germline V gene lookup returns CDR1 LNHNV and CDR2 YYDKDF (reference sequence). This CDR3 contains 12 residues. V lost 8 bases and J 1 base, leaving 8 bases between the germline ends. This CDR3 reads CATSGINYGYTF. The CDR3, as DNA: TGTGCCACCTCGGGTATTAACTATGGCTACACCTTC.

V gene TRBV11-1 combines with J gene TRBJ2-7; D tentatively fits TRBD1 or TRBD2 (5 bases each). CDR1 is SGHAT, CDR2 FQDESV, per germline (reference sequence). The CDR3 spans 17 residues. V lost 4 bases, J lost 3 bases, and 22 bases lay in between. In DNA form, the CDR3 reads TGTGCCAGCAGCTCCTCGGGTCGGGACGCCCGTTACTACGAGCAGTACTTC. Residues: CASSSSGRDARYYEQYF.

The chain carries TRBV28 and TRBJ2-2; D is perhaps TRBD1 (6 bases). Germline V gene data show CDR1 as MDHEN and CDR2 as SYDVKM. V shed 4 bases and J shed 2 bases, with 11 bases lying between them. The CDR3 is 15 residues long. The CDR3 DNA follows: TGTGCCAGCAGTTACCGACAGGCTAACACCGGGGAGCTGTTTTTT. Its translation is CASSYRQANTGELFF.

The rearrangement joins TRBV18 to TRBJ2-1, with TRBD1 matching 7 bases. Germline CDR1 KGHSH, CDR2 LQKENI. The junction had 7 bases not matched to a gene; V was cut back by 3 bases and J by 8 bases. This CDR3 has 14 residues. CDR3 coding DNA: TGTGCCAGCTCACCCGGACAGGTTCAATATGAGCAGTTCTTC. It yields the protein CASSPGQVQYEQFF.

This clone was seen a single time. Other nucleotide sequences from this sample produce the same CDR3. The gene calls are TRBV28 and TRBJ2-5; D is possibly TRBD1 (5 bases). With the DNA end fitting TRBJ2-7 better, the J assignment may be wrong. The CDR3 consists of 12 residues. Germline V gene sequence: CDR1 MDHEN, CDR2 SYDVKM. CDR3 protein: CASSQGSYEQYF. The CDR3, as DNA: TGTGCCAGCAGCCAGGGCTCCTACGAGCAGTACTTC.

CDR3 amino acids: CASSSPRGSRTYEQYF. CDR3 bases: TGTGCCAGCAGTTCCCCCAGGGGCAGCAGAACCTACGAGCAGTACTTC. The chain has TRBV28 and TRBJ2-7; D may be TRBD1 (6 bases). Trimming shortened V by 4 bases and J by 2 bases, and 18 bases separated the two germline ends. Germline V gene data show CDR1 as MDHEN and CDR2 as SYDVKM. The CDR3 covers 16 residues. The full variable domain, rest sourced from reference TRBV28 and TRBJ2-7, is DVKVTQSSRYLVKRTGEKVFLECVQDMDHENMFWYRQDPGLGLRLIYFSYDVKMKEKGDIPEGYSVSREKKERFSLILESASTNQTSMYLCASSSPRGSRTYEQYFGPGTRLTVT.

V is TRBV18 and J is TRBJ2-5, with D possibly TRBD1 on 6 matching bases. CDR3 length: 15 amino acids. The V end lost 2 bases, the J end lost 5 bases, and 15 bases lay between the germline ends. Germline CDR1 reads KGHSH; CDR2 reads LQKENI. Written as DNA, the CDR3 is TGTGCCAGCTCACCAAACAGGGATTCCCGGGAGACCCAGTACTTC. It translates to CASSPNRDSRETQYF.

The chain is built from TRBV7-3 and TRBJ1-6; D not certain. The CDR3 runs 15 residues. V was clipped by 2 bases and J by 5 bases, with 10 bases between them. CDR1 and CDR2 from the germline V gene are SGHTA and FQGTGA. CDR3 sequence reads: CASSLGPGNNSPLHF. DNA for the CDR3: TGTGCCAGCAGCTTAGGTCCGGGGAATAATTCACCCCTCCACTTT.